This TCR beta chain was sequenced during a study of blood T cells in healthy people across ages. This clonotype came up a few times. Whenever a sample was processed, at least 6 million PBMCs were isolated. Trimming cost V 4 bases and J 6 bases; bases outside gene matches: 9. Germline CDR1 reads MNHEY; CDR2 reads SVGAGI. The CDR3 is 15 amino acids. For the second PCR, which ran for roughly 6 to 12 cycles, a sample-barcoded 5' primer and a J-beta primer mix were used. TCRdb ran MiXCR on the 5' RACE reads and lists one entry per CDR3 protein. Of 1,100,000 or so distinct CDR3 sequences listed, under 45% are singletons.

The chain carries TRBV6-5 and TRBJ2-5; TRBD1 agrees at 9 bases. The sample taken for sequencing was blood. This TCR came from an older woman in good health. DNA of the CDR3: TGTGCCAGCAGTTCCGGGACAGGGCCAACGCAGACCCAGTACTTC. This encodes CASSSGTGPTQTQYF.